The clone carrying this T cell receptor (beta chain) has just a few counts. The junction had 8 bases not matched to a gene; V was cut back by 0 bases and J by 8 bases. The CDR3 is made up of 15 amino acids. Looked up from germline, CDR1 is MNHEY and CDR2 is SMNVEV (reference sequence). One Seattle source followed patients from active infection through their disease course. The sample belongs to a study of blood T cell repertoires in COVID-19. Overall study context: Sources were T cells, B-cell-depleted T cells, or PBMCs; the material itself was cDNA or gDNA.

Sequenced by immunoSEQ multiplex PCR; TCRdb stores in-frame clones only, minus some. The sample includes approximately 44,000 clones, roughly 92% of them seen just once. Material for sequencing was peripheral blood. The rearrangement uses TRBV27 and TRBJ2-3; the match to TRBD2 covers 7 bases. The sequence was obtained from a man aged 50-60 years with COVID-19, enrolled during active disease. The chain's CDR3 is CASSLSGGSLGTQYF. The CDR3 DNA follows: TGTGCCAGCAGTTTATCCGGCGGGAGTCTTGGTACGCAGTATTTT.